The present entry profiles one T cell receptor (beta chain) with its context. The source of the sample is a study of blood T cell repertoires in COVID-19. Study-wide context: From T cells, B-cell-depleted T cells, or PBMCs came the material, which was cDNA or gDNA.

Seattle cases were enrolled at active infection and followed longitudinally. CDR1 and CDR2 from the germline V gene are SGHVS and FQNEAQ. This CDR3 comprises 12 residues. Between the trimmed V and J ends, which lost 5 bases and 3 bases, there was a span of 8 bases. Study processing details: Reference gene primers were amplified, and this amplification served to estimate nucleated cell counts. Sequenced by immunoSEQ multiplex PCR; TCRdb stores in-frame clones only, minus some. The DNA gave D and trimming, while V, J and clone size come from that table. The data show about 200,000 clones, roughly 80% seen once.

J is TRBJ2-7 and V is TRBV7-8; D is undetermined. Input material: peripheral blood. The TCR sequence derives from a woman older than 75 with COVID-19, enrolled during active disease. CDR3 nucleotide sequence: TGTGCCAGCAGCCCGTACAGCTACGAGCAGTACTTC. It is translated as CASSPYSYEQYF.